Here is one T cell receptor (beta chain) with its context. The sample originates from a study of blood T cell repertoires in COVID-19. Profiled with immunoSEQ multiplex PCR; TCRdb holds only in-frame clones, not every one. The repertoire holds approximately 400,000 clones, around 87% seen once, with 1% to 1.5% in the top ten. Source material: PBMCs or T cells enriched from blood (not recorded which). The source is a man aged 25-40 years who had recovered from COVID-19.

CDR3 protein: CASSQAYLTSGQSIRGYTF. The CDR3 nucleotides read TGTGCCAGCAGCCAAGCCTACCTGACGTCGGGACAATCTATTCGTGGCTACACCTTC. The chain has TRBV3-1 (or the pseudogene TRBV3-2) and TRBJ1-2; tentatively, D is TRBD1 (6 bases). This CDR3 comprises 19 residues. Germline V lookup: CDR1 LGHDT, CDR2 YNNKEL (reference sequence). V lost 1 base, J lost 7 bases, and 28 bases lay in between.